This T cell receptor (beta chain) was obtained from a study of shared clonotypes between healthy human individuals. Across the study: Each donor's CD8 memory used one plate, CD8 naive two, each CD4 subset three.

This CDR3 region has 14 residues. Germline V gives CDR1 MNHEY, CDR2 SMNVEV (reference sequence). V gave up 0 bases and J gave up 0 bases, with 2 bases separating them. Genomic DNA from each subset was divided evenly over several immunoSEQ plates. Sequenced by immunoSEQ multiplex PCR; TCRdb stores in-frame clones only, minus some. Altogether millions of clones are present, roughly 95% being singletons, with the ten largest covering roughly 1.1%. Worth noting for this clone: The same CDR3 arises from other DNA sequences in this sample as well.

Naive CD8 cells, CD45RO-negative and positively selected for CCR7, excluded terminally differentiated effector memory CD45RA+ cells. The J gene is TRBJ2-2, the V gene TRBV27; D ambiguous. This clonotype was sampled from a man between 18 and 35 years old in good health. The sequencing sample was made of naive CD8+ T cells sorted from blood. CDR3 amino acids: CASSLSPNTGELFF. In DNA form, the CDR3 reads TGTGCCAGCAGTTTATCCCCGAACACCGGGGAGCTGTTTTTT.